The 30 T cell receptor beta chains in this list originate from one sample, sequenced in a study of blood T cell repertoires in COVID-19. Some clones are missing from TCRdb's copy, which holds only in-frame ones; the method was immunoSEQ multiplex PCR. This repertoire shows roughly 100,000 clones, around four fifths found once; its top ten account for just under 20%. The sample consisted of peripheral blood. These receptors were collected from a woman between 65 and 79 years old with acute or convalescent COVID-19.

This chain links TRBV7-2 with TRBJ1-2, with no clear D. CDR1 is SGHTA, CDR2 FQGNSA, per germline. V lost 5 bases and J lost 8, with 24 bases in between. CDR3 length: 16 residues. CDR3 in amino acids: CASSQILSQHPGGYTF. The CDR3 bases are TGTGCCAGCAGCCAAATTCTTTCACAGCACCCGGGGGGCTACACCTTC. Filled out from reference TRBV7-2 and TRBJ1-2, the complete variable domain reads GAGVSQSPSNKVTEKGKDVELRCDPISGHTALYWYRQSLGQGLEFLIYFQGNSAPDKSGLPSDRFSAERTGGSVSTLTIQRTQQEDSAVYLCASSQILSQHPGGYTFGSGTRLTVV.

The chain joins TRBV6-2 or TRBV6-3 to TRBJ1-1, with a possible D match to TRBD1 (5 bases). V lost 2 bases, J lost 5 bases, and 21 bases lay in between. The V gene's germline CDR1 is MNHEY and CDR2 SVGEGT. There are 17 residues in the CDR3. The CDR3 spells CASSYQIGGAGITEAFF. DNA of the CDR3: TGTGCCAGCAGTTACCAGATTGGAGGGGCGGGGATTACTGAAGCTTTCTTT.

The chain is built from TRBV7-2 and TRBJ1-1, with 8 bases identical to TRBD1. Germline trimming cut 3 bases from V and 5 bases from J; bases unmatched to any gene: 2. CDR3 length: 13 amino acids. The germline V gene has CDR1 SGHTA and CDR2 FQGNSA. CDR3 amino acids: CASSFRDRTEAFF. For the CDR3, the DNA is TGTGCCAGCAGCTTCCGGGACAGGACTGAAGCTTTCTTT.

The genes are TRBV10-2 and TRBJ1-1; no reliable D call. V shed 6 bases and J shed 8 bases, with 13 bases lying between them. Per germline, CDR1 WSHSY and CDR2 SAAADI. The CDR3 runs 12 residues. Written as DNA, the CDR3 is TGCGCCAGCAGGGTAGGACGGGGAGAAGCTTTCTTT. Translating it yields CASRVGRGEAFF.

The chain joins TRBV5-4 to TRBJ2-7, with D tentatively TRBD2 (7 bases). CDR3 length: 15 amino acids. Trimming left V 4 bases short and J 0 bases short, with 14 bases between. Germline V gives CDR1 SGHNT, CDR2 YYREEE (reference sequence). CDR3 sequence: CASSGGALDSYEQYF. In nucleotides, the CDR3 is TGTGCCAGCAGCGGGGGGGCCCTCGACTCCTACGAGCAGTACTTC.

The J gene is TRBJ1-2, the V gene TRBV5-6; D unclear. Germline values: CDR1 SGHDT, CDR2 YYEEEE. V lost 0 bases and J lost 6, with 9 bases in between. The CDR3 contains 13 residues. The CDR3: CASSLGGFNGYTF. The DNA of the CDR3 is TGTGCCAGCAGCTTGGGAGGGTTCAATGGCTACACCTTC.

This clone was counted a few times. The chain joins TRBV7-9 to TRBJ1-1, with D unclear. The V gene's germline CDR1 is SEHNR and CDR2 FQNEAQ (reference sequence). V was shortened by 2 bases and J by 0 bases, with 4 bases between the two germline ends. The CDR3 runs to 13 residues. This CDR3 reads CASSLPLNTEAFF. Written as DNA, the CDR3 is TGTGCCAGCAGCTTACCCTTGAACACTGAAGCTTTCTTT.

The rearrangement uses TRBV7-9 and TRBJ2-2; 8 nucleotides line up with TRBD1. The CDR3 is 14 residues long. J was trimmed by 0 bases and V by 8 bases; bases with no gene match: 2. The V gene's germline CDR1 is SEHNR and CDR2 FQNEAQ (reference sequence). This CDR3 reads CASSTGANTGELFF. CDR3 sequence (DNA): TGTGCCAGCTCGACAGGGGCGAACACCGGGGAGCTGTTTTTT.

The genes are TRBV7-2 and TRBJ1-1, with unresolved D. The CDR3 has 15 residues. Trimming removed 7 bases at V and 1 base at J, with 16 bases between. Germline-derived CDR1 and CDR2 are SGHTA and FQGNSA. In DNA, the CDR3 is TGTGCCAGCACTTTCCAAAGGAGTTCGAACACTGAAGCTTTCTTT. This gives the protein CASTFQRSSNTEAFF.

The J gene is TRBJ2-3, the V gene TRBV2, with 11 bases identical to TRBD2. Germline trimming cut 8 bases from V and 6 bases from J; bases unmatched to any gene: 7. Germline assignment: CDR1 SNHLY and CDR2 FYNNEI. The CDR3 consists of 14 residues. The CDR3 DNA reads TGTGCCAGCGCTATAGCGGGGGGGCCGGATACGCAGTATTTT. Its protein is CASAIAGGPDTQYF.

The J gene is TRBJ2-7, the V gene TRBV6-2 or TRBV6-3, with D possibly being TRBD2 (6 bases). The CDR3 covers 12 residues. The V end lost 5 bases, the J end lost 9 bases, and 14 bases lay between the germline ends. CDR1 is MNHEY, CDR2 SVGEGT, per germline. The DNA for the CDR3 is TGTGCCAGCAGTAATCGCCCGCGGGGGCAGTACTTC. Its protein is CASSNRPRGQYF.

V gene TRBV24-1 combines with J gene TRBJ1-2, with TRBD1 matching 7 bases. Germline lookup yields CDR1 KGHDR and CDR2 SFDVKD. V was clipped by 4 bases and J by 7 bases; unmatched bases: 8. This CDR3 region has 14 residues. The CDR3 reads CATSDTTGVFGYTF. The CDR3 coding sequence is TGTGCCACCAGTGACACAACAGGGGTTTTTGGCTACACCTTC.

This chain links TRBV5-1 with TRBJ2-7, with 7 positions matching TRBD1. CDR3 length equals 13 residues. J gave up 4 bases and V 5 bases, and 6 bases lay outside the gene matches. Germline-derived CDR1 and CDR2 are SGHRS and YFSETQ. DNA for the CDR3: TGCGCCAGCAGGACCGGGACAGAGTACGAGCAGTACTTC. This translates into CASRTGTEYEQYF.

The rearrangement links TRBV11-1 to TRBJ2-4, with TRBD1 as a possible D gene (5 bases). This CDR3 has 15 amino acids. In germline, CDR1 is SGHAT, CDR2 FQDESV (reference sequence). The V and J ends lost 5 bases and 1 base respectively, with 12 bases between them. This chain's CDR3 is CASSPNQGAKNIQYF. CDR3 sequence (DNA): TGTGCCAGCAGCCCAAACCAGGGTGCCAAAAACATTCAGTACTTC.

The J gene is TRBJ1-5, the V gene TRBV4-2; a possible D gene is TRBD1 (5 bases). V was trimmed by 8 bases and J by 0 bases, leaving 14 bases between them. The germline CDR1 and CDR2 sequences are LGHNA and YNFKEQ. The CDR3 runs 15 residues. DNA of the CDR3: TGTGCCAGCGCCCCGGGGGGGGGTAGCAATCAGCCCCAGCATTTT. Amino acids: CASAPGGGSNQPQHF.

The chain employs TRBV2 and TRBJ1-4; 7 bases agree with TRBD1. CDR1 SNHLY and CDR2 FYNNEI come from the germline V gene. The CDR3 loop spans 13 amino acids. The ends lost 5 bases at V and 8 bases at J; junction bases unmatched: 5. CDR3 amino acids: CASSPTGREKLFF. CDR3 in DNA: TGTGCCAGCAGTCCGACAGGGAGGGAAAAACTGTTTTTT.

This chain uses TRBV5-1 with TRBJ2-6; TRBD1 agrees at 9 bases. Germline V lookup: CDR1 SGHRS, CDR2 YFSETQ. CDR3 length equals 16 residues. J gave up 3 bases and V 4 bases, and 5 bases lay outside the gene matches. The CDR3 DNA sequence: TGCGCCAGCAGCAAACAGGGGGCGCTTGGGGCCAACGTCCTGACTTTC. Its translation is CASSKQGALGANVLTF.

The V gene is TRBV7-9, the J gene TRBJ1-2; D may be TRBD1 (5 bases). V lost 3 bases, J lost 8 bases, and 16 bases lay in between. The CDR3 loop spans 14 amino acids. The V gene's germline CDR1 is SEHNR and CDR2 FQNEAQ (reference sequence). The CDR3 is CASSLGGGAPGYTF. CDR3 nucleotide sequence: TGTGCCAGCAGCTTGGGCGGTGGGGCGCCGGGCTACACCTTC. Full variable domain (missing parts from reference TRBV7-9 and TRBJ1-2): DTGVSQNPRHKITKRGQNVTFRCDPISEHNRLYWYRQTLGQGPEFLTYFQNEAQLEKSRLLSDRFSAERPKGSFSTLEIQRTEQGDSAMYLCASSLGGGAPGYTFGSGTRLTVV.

This clone was found a few times. The chain recombines TRBV6-1 with TRBJ2-1; 10 nucleotides align to TRBD2. Germline CDR1 MNHNS, CDR2 SASEGT. J lost 6 bases, V lost 3 bases, and 2 bases had no gene match. There are 14 residues in the CDR3. This CDR3 is CASSDTSGVNEQFF. CDR3 nucleotides: TGTGCCAGCAGTGACACTAGCGGGGTCAATGAGCAGTTCTTC.

The count of this clone is one. The rearrangement joins TRBV6-5 to TRBJ1-4; maybe TRBD1 (5 bases). V gave up 3 bases and J gave up 3 bases, with 11 bases separating them. This CDR3 is built from 15 residues. The V gene's germline CDR1 is MNHEY and CDR2 SVGAGI. CDR3: CASSYPRAANEKLFF. DNA of the CDR3: TGTGCCAGCAGTTATCCCAGGGCCGCTAATGAAAAACTGTTTTTT.

V is TRBV27 and J is TRBJ1-6, with TRBD1 matching over 8 bases. This CDR3 is built from 17 residues. Germline trimming cut 3 bases from V and 9 bases from J; bases unmatched to any gene: 13. Germline V lookup: CDR1 MNHEY, CDR2 SMNVEV (reference sequence). The DNA of the CDR3 is TGTGCCAGCAGTTTTCTAAGGATGACAGGGGCAAGTTCACCCCTCCACTTT. Protein: CASSFLRMTGASSPLHF.

The chain employs TRBV5-4 and TRBJ1-1; 9 bases align to TRBD1. V shed 4 bases and J 4 bases; nucleotides not matched to a gene: 8. Germline V gene data show CDR1 as SGHNT and CDR2 as YYREEE (reference sequence). The CDR3 consists of 15 residues. CDR3 region: CASSRDRAFITEAFF. For the CDR3, the DNA is TGTGCCAGCAGCCGGGACAGGGCCTTTATCACTGAAGCTTTCTTT.

This clone occurred a few times. The V gene is TRBV27, the J gene TRBJ2-3; unclear D gene. The germline gives CDR1 MNHEY, CDR2 SMNVEV (reference sequence). Deletions cut 4 bases from V and 0 bases from J, with 8 bases between. There are 14 residues in the CDR3. The chain's CDR3 is CASSYSFSTDTQYF. DNA for the CDR3: TGTGCCAGCAGTTACAGTTTTAGCACAGATACGCAGTATTTT.

This rearrangement joins TRBV19 to TRBJ1-2; perhaps TRBD1 as D (5 bases). The CDR3 loop spans 15 amino acids. The V gene's germline CDR1 is LNHDA and CDR2 SQIVND (reference sequence). The V gene lost 3 bases and the J gene lost 1 base, with 12 bases spanning the gap. The CDR3 sequence is CASSMGQGLNYGYTF. The CDR3, as DNA: TGTGCCAGTAGTATGGGTCAGGGCCTTAACTATGGCTACACCTTC.

V usage is TRBV27 and J usage is TRBJ2-3; 13 nucleotides match TRBD2. J was trimmed by 0 bases and V by 5 bases; bases with no gene match: 14. The CDR3 totals 20 residues. Per germline, CDR1 MNHEY and CDR2 SMNVEV (reference sequence). DNA for the CDR3: TGTGCCAGCAGTCCCAAAATTTGGGGGGGACTAGCGGGGAGCACAGATACGCAGTATTTT. Protein: CASSPKIWGGLAGSTDTQYF.

This rearrangement joins TRBV6-2 or TRBV6-3 to TRBJ2-7, with D possibly being TRBD1 (7 bases). The CDR3 is made up of 15 amino acids. The germline V gene encodes CDR1 MNHEY and CDR2 SVGEGT. V shed 5 bases and J shed 2 bases, with 16 bases lying between them. CDR3 in amino acids: CASSRLGQAAYEQYF. The CDR3 DNA reads TGTGCCAGCAGTCGACTAGGACAGGCGGCCTACGAGCAGTACTTC.

This clone was observed a handful of times. The V call is TRBV5-1, the J call TRBJ2-1, with TRBD2 matching over 10 bases. J gave up 3 bases and V 2 bases, and 8 bases lay outside the gene matches. This CDR3 contains 17 residues. CDR1 is SGHRS, CDR2 YFSETQ, per germline. The CDR3 sequence is CASSLGLAGAFYNEQFF. The CDR3 region has the DNA TGCGCCAGCAGCTTAGGGCTAGCGGGGGCCTTCTACAATGAGCAGTTCTTC.

This clone has just a few counts. The chain employs TRBV7-2 and TRBJ1-2; no clear D. The germline V gene encodes CDR1 SGHTA and CDR2 FQGNSA. V was shortened by 1 base and J by 8 bases, with 11 bases between the two germline ends. The CDR3 loop spans 13 amino acids. The CDR3 DNA sequence: TGTGCCAGCAGCTTAGTGGTGACGGGGGGCTACACCTTC. It yields the protein CASSLVVTGGYTF. Using reference TRBV7-2 and TRBJ1-2 for the parts outside the CDR3, the full variable domain is GAGVSQSPSNKVTEKGKDVELRCDPISGHTALYWYRQSLGQGLEFLIYFQGNSAPDKSGLPSDRFSAERTGGSVSTLTIQRTQQEDSAVYLCASSLVVTGGYTFGSGTRLTVV.

The V call is TRBV19, the J call TRBJ2-2, with 7 nucleotides matching TRBD2. V dropped 6 bases and J dropped 4; count of bases not matched to a gene: 5. This CDR3 spans 14 amino acids. Germline lookup yields CDR1 LNHDA and CDR2 SQIVND (reference sequence). The CDR3 is CASRALAVTGELFF. The CDR3, as DNA: TGTGCCAGTAGGGCGCTAGCGGTCACCGGGGAGCTGTTTTTT.

For the CDR3, the DNA is TGTGCCAGCAGCTTGAAGGGGACTGGGGCCAACGTCCTGACTTTC. Protein sequence: CASSLKGTGANVLTF. This sequence joins TRBV5-4 and TRBJ2-6; tentatively, D is TRBD1 (5 bases). The length of the CDR3 is 15 residues. Germline V gene lookup returns CDR1 SGHNT and CDR2 YYREEE (reference sequence). Trimming took off 1 base at V and 2 bases at J, with 7 bases between the two ends.